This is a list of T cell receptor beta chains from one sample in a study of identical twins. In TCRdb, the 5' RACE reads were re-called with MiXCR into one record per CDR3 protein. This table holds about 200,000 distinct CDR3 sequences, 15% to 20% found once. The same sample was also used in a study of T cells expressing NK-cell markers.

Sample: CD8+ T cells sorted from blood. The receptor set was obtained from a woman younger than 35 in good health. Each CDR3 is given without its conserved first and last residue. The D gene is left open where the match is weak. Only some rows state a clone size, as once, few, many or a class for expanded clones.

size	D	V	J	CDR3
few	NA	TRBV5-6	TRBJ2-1	ASSLSGVVSYNEQF
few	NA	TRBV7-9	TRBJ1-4	ASSLVYPDEKLF
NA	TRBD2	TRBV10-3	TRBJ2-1	AISESSAGGPGEQF
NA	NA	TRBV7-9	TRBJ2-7	ASSPSSRVYEQY
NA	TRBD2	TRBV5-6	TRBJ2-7	ATTLSGSRGEQY
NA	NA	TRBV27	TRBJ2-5	ASSRLGETQY
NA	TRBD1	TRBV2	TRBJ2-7	ASRDPGTGPYEQY
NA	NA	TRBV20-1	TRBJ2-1	SARDLQGGSSYNEQF
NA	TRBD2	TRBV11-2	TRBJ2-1	ASSLYGTSGREQF
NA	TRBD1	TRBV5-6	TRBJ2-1	ASSLGTVYNEQF
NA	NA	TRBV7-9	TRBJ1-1	ASLGRSDTEAF
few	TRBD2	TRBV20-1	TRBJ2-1	SATTTSGGLGYNEQF
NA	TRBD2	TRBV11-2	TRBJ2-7	ASSTGLAGGYEQY
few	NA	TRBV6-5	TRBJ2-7	ASSYHTRGLRYEQY
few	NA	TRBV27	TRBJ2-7	ASSPPRATADEQY
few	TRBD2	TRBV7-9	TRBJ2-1	ASSLGLAGALNEQF
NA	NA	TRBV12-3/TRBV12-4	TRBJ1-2	ASTIAGSNYGYT
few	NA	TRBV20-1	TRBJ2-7	SARHLNEQY
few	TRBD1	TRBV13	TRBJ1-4	ASSGPLDRGNEKLF
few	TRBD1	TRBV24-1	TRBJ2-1	ATSDRTGYNEQF
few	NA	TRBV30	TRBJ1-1	AWTNYRGQPNTEAF
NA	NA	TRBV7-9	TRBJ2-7	ASSSWGTRLTYEQY
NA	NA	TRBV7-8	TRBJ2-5	ASRRAGPQETQY
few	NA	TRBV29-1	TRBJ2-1	SGFGYEQF
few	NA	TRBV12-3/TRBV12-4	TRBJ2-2	ASKGAGLF
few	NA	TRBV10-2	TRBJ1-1	ASISGAGDTEAF
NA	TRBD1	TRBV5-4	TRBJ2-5	ASSFLGTGFETQY
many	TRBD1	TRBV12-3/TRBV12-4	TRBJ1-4	ASSPGQGDEKLF
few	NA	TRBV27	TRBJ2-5	ASSFVGDQETQY
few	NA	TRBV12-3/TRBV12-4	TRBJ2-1	ASTQARGMRNEQF
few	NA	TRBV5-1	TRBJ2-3	ASADGQTSTDTQY
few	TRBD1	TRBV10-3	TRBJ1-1	AAKTGGDEAF
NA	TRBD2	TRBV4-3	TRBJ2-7	ASSATAGGPYEQY
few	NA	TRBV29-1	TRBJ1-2	SAQRGANYGYT
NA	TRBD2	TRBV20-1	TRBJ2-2	SASRRRGGLGDTGELF
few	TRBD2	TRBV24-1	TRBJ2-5	ATSDSREYQETQY
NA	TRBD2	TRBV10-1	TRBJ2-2	ASSESSTSGANTGELF
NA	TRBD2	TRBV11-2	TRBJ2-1	ASSFYLSREASYNEQF
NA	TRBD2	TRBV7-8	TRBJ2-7	ASSFERGVPRVQY
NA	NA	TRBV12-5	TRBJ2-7	ASGLSRPYEQY
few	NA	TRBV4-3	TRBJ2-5	ASSRRREGTQY
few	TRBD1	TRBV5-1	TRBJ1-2	ASSLEGQAREYGYT
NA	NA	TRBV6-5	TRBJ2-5	ASSYWGRNRETQY
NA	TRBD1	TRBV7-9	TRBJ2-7	ASSARWDRPYEQY
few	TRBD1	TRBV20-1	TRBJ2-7	SAASGTAPYEQY
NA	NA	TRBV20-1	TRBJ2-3	SAASELTRGTDTQY
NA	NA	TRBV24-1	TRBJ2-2	ATSGRQNTGELF